The 27 T cell receptor beta chains presented below share a single source sample, sequenced in a study of blood T cell repertoires in COVID-19. Produced via immunoSEQ multiplex PCR; TCRdb's table is partial and in-frame only. The profile shows around 200,000 clones, 85% of them singletons. Sequencing was performed on PBMCs or T cells enriched from blood (not recorded which). These receptors all come from a man aged 35-49 years who had recovered from COVID-19.

This chain connects TRBV9 to TRBJ2-4; 12 bases match TRBD1. Losses at the gene ends were 4 bases for V and 0 bases for J; bases not matched to a gene: 5. CDR3 length equals 17 residues. Germline V lookup: CDR1 SGDLS, CDR2 YYNGEE. This chain's CDR3 is CASSPGQGAVAKNIQYF. CDR3 DNA: TGTGCCAGCAGCCCGGGACAGGGGGCCGTAGCCAAAAACATTCAGTACTTC.

This rearrangement joins TRBV10-3 to TRBJ2-1, with 13 bases that match TRBD2. The V gene end was trimmed by 5 bases and the J gene end by 6 bases; junction bases not matched to a gene: 7. Germline V CDR1 and CDR2: ENHRY, SYGVKD. This CDR3 spans 16 amino acids. CDR3 DNA sequence: TGTGCCATCAGTCGTGGACTAGCGGGAGCCAGCAATGAGCAGTTCTTC. Translation gives CAISRGLAGASNEQFF.

J is TRBJ2-5 and V is TRBV29-1; D is possibly TRBD1 (5 bases). The germline V gene has CDR1 SQVTM and CDR2 ANQGSEA. V lost 7 bases, J lost 2 bases, and 14 bases lay in between. The CDR3 is 13 amino acids. CDR3: CSAEGARQETQYF. Here the CDR3 DNA reads TGCAGCGCCGAAGGGGCAAGACAAGAGACCCAGTACTTC.

V and J are TRBV11-2 and TRBJ2-7; the D is unclear. This CDR3 contains 15 residues. Trimming took off 1 base at V and 2 bases at J, with 12 bases between the two ends. Germline loops: CDR1 SGHAT, CDR2 FQNNGV. CDR3 bases: TGTGCCAGCAGCTTAGGCTGGTCAGGAACCTACGAGCAGTACTTC. This gives the protein CASSLGWSGTYEQYF.

This clone was found a few times. This sequence joins TRBV6-2 or TRBV6-3 and TRBJ1-5; TRBD1 agrees at 7 bases. The CDR3 loop spans 15 amino acids. With V trimmed by 2 bases and J by 3 bases, 4 bases remained unmatched. Per germline, CDR1 MNHEY and CDR2 SVGEGT. The CDR3 region has the DNA TGTGCCAGCAGTTACGGGACAGCGCTCAATCAGCCCCAGCATTTT. This gives the protein CASSYGTALNQPQHF.

The chain is built from TRBV5-1 and TRBJ1-1; TRBD1 might be the D (5 bases). Germline lookup yields CDR1 SGHRS and CDR2 YFSETQ. The CDR3 consists of 14 residues. V shed 3 bases and J shed 3 bases, with 12 bases lying between them. CDR3 sequence: CASSSGGAYTEAFF. CDR3 nucleotides: TGCGCCAGCAGCTCGGGTGGGGCTTACACTGAAGCTTTCTTT. Looking up the rest from reference TRBV5-1 and TRBJ1-1 gives the full variable domain: KAGVTQTPRYLIKTRGQQVTLSCSPISGHRSVSWYQQTPGQGLQFLFEYFSETQRNKGNFPGRFSGRQFSNSRSEMNVSTLELGDSALYLCASSSGGAYTEAFFGQGTRLTVV.

The chain joins TRBV30 to TRBJ1-3; D may be TRBD1 (6 bases). Germline V gene lookup returns CDR1 GTSNPN and CDR2 SVGIG (reference sequence). This CDR3 region has 16 residues. Between the trimmed V and J ends, which lost 3 bases and 0 bases, there was a span of 15 bases. Here the CDR3 reads CAWSLGQRGSGNTIYF. CDR3 in DNA: TGTGCCTGGAGCCTAGGACAGCGCGGCTCTGGAAACACCATATATTTT.

The chain uses TRBV6-4 and TRBJ2-1, with D tentatively TRBD1 (6 bases). Trimming shortened V by 6 bases and J by 3 bases, and 18 bases separated the two germline ends. CDR3 length: 16 amino acids. Germline CDR1 reads MRHNA; CDR2 reads SNTAGT. CDR3 loop: CASSPQGQGSYNEQFF. The CDR3 coding sequence is TGTGCCAGCAGCCCCCAGGGCCAGGGGAGCTACAATGAGCAGTTCTTC.

The chain uses TRBV6-5 and TRBJ2-2; 7 nucleotides line up with TRBD1. The junction had 5 bases not matched to a gene; V was cut back by 2 bases and J by 5 bases. The CDR3 is made up of 15 amino acids. Germline CDR1 is MNHEY and CDR2 is SVGAGI. The CDR3 nucleotides read TGTGCCAGCAGTTACCGACAGGGAACTACCGGGGAGCTGTTTTTT. Amino acid sequence: CASSYRQGTTGELFF.

The chain uses TRBV5-1 and TRBJ2-3; the D is unclear. Germline assignment: CDR1 SGHRS and CDR2 YFSETQ. V lost 4 bases and J lost 9, with 15 bases in between. The CDR3 has 13 amino acids. The CDR3 sequence: CASSTKLQLTQYF. CDR3 sequence (DNA): TGCGCCAGCAGCACCAAATTACAACTAACGCAGTATTTT. Looking up the rest from reference TRBV5-1 and TRBJ2-3 gives the full variable domain: KAGVTQTPRYLIKTRGQQVTLSCSPISGHRSVSWYQQTPGQGLQFLFEYFSETQRNKGNFPGRFSGRQFSNSRSEMNVSTLELGDSALYLCASSTKLQLTQYFGPGTRLTVL.

The chain employs TRBV29-1 and TRBJ2-3; D is perhaps TRBD1 (6 bases). Germline assignment: CDR1 SQVTM and CDR2 ANQGSEA. The CDR3 consists of 14 residues. V was clipped by 4 bases and J by 0 bases, with 11 bases between them. CDR3 protein: CSVVGTPSTDTQYF. The CDR3 nucleotides are TGCAGCGTTGTTGGGACACCTAGCACAGATACGCAGTATTTT.

The chain carries TRBV5-4 and TRBJ2-5, with 12 bases fitting TRBD2. The CDR3 consists of 15 residues. V shed 4 bases and J 5 bases; nucleotides not matched to a gene: 6. Germline values: CDR1 SGHNT, CDR2 YYREEE (reference sequence). The CDR3 DNA reads as TGTGCCAGCAGCATGGGACTAGCGGGTTTTGAGACCCAGTACTTC. Residues: CASSMGLAGFETQYF.

Concerning this clone: Other DNA sequences in this sample translate to the same CDR3. V usage is TRBV9 and J usage is TRBJ2-1; D might be TRBD2 (6 bases). V lost 0 bases, J lost 2 bases, and 9 bases lay in between. The length of the CDR3 is 15 residues. CDR1 and CDR2 (germline): SGDLS, YYNGEE. The DNA of the CDR3 is TGTGCCAGCAGCGTAGCGGGACTCACCTACAATGAGCAGTTCTTC. Protein sequence: CASSVAGLTYNEQFF.

This chain uses TRBV10-3 with TRBJ1-4, with a weak D call TRBD1 (5 bases). The CDR3 runs 15 residues. V lost 0 bases, J lost 7 bases, and 12 bases lay in between. Per germline, CDR1 ENHRY and CDR2 SYGVKD. This CDR3 reads CAISESGLKGEKLFF. The CDR3 DNA sequence: TGTGCCATCAGTGAGTCGGGACTCAAGGGTGAAAAACTGTTTTTT.

The count of this clone is one. V is TRBV27 and J is TRBJ1-2; D is perhaps TRBD1 (5 bases). Germline CDR1 MNHEY, CDR2 SMNVEV (reference sequence). Trimming removed 3 bases from V and 8 bases from J, with 19 bases in between. The CDR3 loop spans 15 amino acids. The CDR3 DNA reads TGTGCCAGCAGTTTGGGGAATGGGAGGGGCGGCGGCTACACCTTC. Amino acids: CASSLGNGRGGGYTF.

The V gene is TRBV28, the J gene TRBJ2-7, with no clear D. Trimming pared 1 base from V and 5 bases from J, leaving 9 bases between. Germline CDR1 reads MDHEN; CDR2 reads SYDVKM. This CDR3 spans 13 amino acids. The CDR3 protein is CASSLLATDEQYF. The CDR3 DNA reads TGTGCCAGCAGTTTATTGGCCACCGACGAGCAGTACTTC. The full variable domain, with the rest looked up from reference TRBV28 and TRBJ2-7, is DVKVTQSSRYLVKRTGEKVFLECVQDMDHENMFWYRQDPGLGLRLIYFSYDVKMKEKGDIPEGYSVSREKKERFSLILESASTNQTSMYLCASSLLATDEQYFGPGTRLTVT.

This rearrangement joins TRBV16 to TRBJ2-2; 9 nucleotides agree with TRBD2. CDR3 length equals 15 residues. Germline V gene sequence: CDR1 KGHSY, CDR2 FQNENV. The J segment lost 4 bases and the V segment lost 3 bases, leaving 3 bases of the junction unmatched. CDR3 nucleotides: TGTGCCAGCAGCCACTTAGCGGGAGCCACCGGGGAGCTGTTTTTT. Translation gives CASSHLAGATGELFF. Looking up the rest from reference TRBV16 and TRBJ2-2 gives the full variable domain: GEEVAQTPKHLVRGEGQKAKLYCAPIKGHSYVFWYQQVLKNEFKFLISFQNENVFDETGMPKERFSAKCLPNSPCSLEIQATKLEDSAVYFCASSHLAGATGELFFGEGSRLTVL.

The CDR3 sequence: CASSLLAGVRNEQFF. The DNA of the CDR3 is TGTGCCAGCAGCCTACTAGCGGGAGTACGCAATGAGCAGTTCTTC. The V call is TRBV11-2, the J call TRBJ2-1; 11 nucleotides match TRBD2. With 5 bases clipped from V and 6 bases from J, the junction kept 6 bases outside the gene matches. The CDR3 length is 15 residues. Germline V lookup: CDR1 SGHAT, CDR2 FQNNGV.

V gene TRBV4-3 combines with J gene TRBJ2-3; TRBD2 aligns across 8 bases. The germline V gene has CDR1 LGHNA and CDR2 YSLEER. The CDR3 covers 17 residues. J gave up 0 bases and V 3 bases, and 8 bases lay outside the gene matches. CDR3 DNA: TGCGCCAGCAGCCAGGGACTGACTAGCGCAAGCACAGATACGCAGTATTTT. Translating it yields CASSQGLTSASTDTQYF.

The chain is built from TRBV4-1 and TRBJ2-7, with TRBD2 identical over 15 bases. Germline CDR1 is MGHRA and CDR2 is YSYEKL. Unmatched junction bases numbered 1, after V lost 0 bases and J lost 4 bases. The CDR3 contains 16 residues. CDR3 region: CASSQEGLAGGYEQYF. The CDR3 nucleotides are TGCGCCAGCAGCCAAGAGGGACTAGCGGGAGGATACGAGCAGTACTTC.

This clone occurred once. The chain has TRBV5-1 and TRBJ2-1; the match to TRBD1 covers 9 bases. Looked up from germline, CDR1 is SGHRS and CDR2 is YFSETQ. The junction had 10 bases not matched to a gene; V was cut back by 2 bases and J by 4 bases. The CDR3 is made up of 17 amino acids. The CDR3 nucleotides read TGCGCCAGCAGCTTAAACCCGACAGGGGGTTTTTACAATGAGCAGTTCTTC. It specifies CASSLNPTGGFYNEQFF.

The count of this clone is one. The chain joins TRBV10-3 to TRBJ1-5; a weak D match, TRBD1 (6 bases). There are 16 residues in the CDR3. Between the trimmed V and J ends, which lost 5 bases and 0 bases, there was a span of 14 bases. Germline loops: CDR1 ENHRY, CDR2 SYGVKD. CDR3 nucleotide sequence: TGTGCCATCAGTACCGGGACACTCGATAGCAATCAGCCCCAGCATTTT. Amino acids: CAISTGTLDSNQPQHF.

The CDR3 nucleotides read TGTGCCAGCAGTTACACGGGGAAAGAGACCCAGTACTTC. This codes for CASSYTGKETQYF. The chain links TRBV6-5 to TRBJ2-5; D is perhaps TRBD2 (5 bases). The germline V gene has CDR1 MNHEY and CDR2 SVGAGI. Trimming cost V 2 bases and J 3 bases, with 7 bases left between them. CDR3 length: 13 residues.

This chain connects TRBV5-1 to TRBJ1-6; tentatively, D is TRBD1 (5 bases). Trimming removed 0 bases at V and 6 bases at J, with 13 bases between. Germline-derived CDR1 and CDR2 are SGHRS and YFSETQ. CDR3 length: 16 residues. CDR3 in DNA: TGCGCCAGCAGCTTGGTCGGGGGGAGCGGTAATTCACCCCTCCACTTT. The encoded protein is CASSLVGGSGNSPLHF.

The V and J genes are TRBV18 and TRBJ2-7, with 8 bases aligning to TRBD1. The CDR3 totals 15 residues. CDR1 KGHSH and CDR2 LQKENI come from the germline V gene. Unmatched junction bases numbered 8, after V lost 3 bases and J lost 4 bases. The CDR3 DNA is TGTGCCAGCTCACCCGATGGACAGGGAATATACGAGCAGTACTTC. This gives the protein CASSPDGQGIYEQYF.

V is TRBV6-4 and J is TRBJ2-1, with 8 bases matching TRBD2. CDR3 length equals 16 residues. After removal of 3 bases from V and 4 bases from J, the junction contained 8 bases not matched to a gene. Germline V lookup: CDR1 MRHNA, CDR2 SNTAGT. CDR3 bases: TGTGCCAGCAGTGAATTTGGAACTAGCGGATACAATGAGCAGTTCTTC. It translates to CASSEFGTSGYNEQFF.

This clone was seen just once. The V and J genes are TRBV6-5 and TRBJ2-5; TRBD2 matches 10 bases. The CDR3 extends over 15 amino acids. Germline V gene lookup returns CDR1 MNHEY and CDR2 SVGAGI. J lost 0 bases, V lost 5 bases, and 3 bases had no gene match. CDR3 loop: CASSRAGGYQETQYF. CDR3 DNA sequence: TGTGCCAGCAGTCGAGCGGGAGGGTACCAAGAGACCCAGTACTTC.